The T cell receptor beta chain under discussion was sequenced for a study of T cell repertoires in cytomegalovirus infection (dated by TCRdb to between 2018 and 2021). Describing the broader study: Alongside well-studied HLA-B-restricted epitopes, the peptide stimulations were aimed at recently identified HLA-C-restricted CMV epitopes, whose presentation resists viral immunomodulation. Because public TCR beta signatures pointed to carriage of CMV infection together with the matching HLA type, the HLA type of each donor mattered for the analysis. Points the paper makes about the study in general: Cumulative frequency of public TCR beta family members discriminated carriers of CMV infection plus the relevant HLA type in this cohort and an independent roughly 350-donor cohort. In the ex vivo response, HLA-C-restricted CMV-specific TCR beta clonotypes were dominant, and in two of eight donors the single most frequent clonotype came from this HLA-C-restricted group.

CDR1 and CDR2 were assigned from the germline V gene (reference sequence) as SEHNR and FQNEAQ. At the junction V is shortened by 2 bases and J by 8 bases; bases outside the gene matches: 9. The CDR3 spans 15 residues, from the cysteine through the phenylalanine. CDR3 DNA only is kept here, 45 bases in frame from base 1. This sample was sequenced with an Illumina HiSeq 1500. Through fastp at Q25 and MiXCR, TCRdb rebuilt clones from the public reads, retaining in-frame beta chains. Each record represents a unique CDR3 protein, reported with the most common genes and DNA among its rows. The sample includes fewer than 1,000,000 distinct CDR3 sequences, with approximately 31% observed a single time. About 14% of the sample goes to the ten largest clones. Concerning this clonotype: The clone's antigen remains unknown. Per-nucleotide qualities are absent, and no much larger clonotype sits a single base away.

The sample's treatment or condition, from its label and the paper: in vitro stimulation with specific CMV peptide epitopes to enrich CMV-specific T cells. The receptor chain draws on TRBV7-9 and TRBJ2-1, and 7 junctional nucleotides match TRBD2. This sample comprised cultured CD8+ T cells from PBMCs, obtained from culture after CMV antigen stimulation. This sequence originates from a human donor in good health (CMV status not recorded). Some clones in this sample may be carry-over from other donors' samples. The nucleotides are TGTGCCAGCAGCTTATACGCCGGCCGGGGGGATGAGCAGTTCTTC. The resulting protein is CASSLYAGRGDEQFF.